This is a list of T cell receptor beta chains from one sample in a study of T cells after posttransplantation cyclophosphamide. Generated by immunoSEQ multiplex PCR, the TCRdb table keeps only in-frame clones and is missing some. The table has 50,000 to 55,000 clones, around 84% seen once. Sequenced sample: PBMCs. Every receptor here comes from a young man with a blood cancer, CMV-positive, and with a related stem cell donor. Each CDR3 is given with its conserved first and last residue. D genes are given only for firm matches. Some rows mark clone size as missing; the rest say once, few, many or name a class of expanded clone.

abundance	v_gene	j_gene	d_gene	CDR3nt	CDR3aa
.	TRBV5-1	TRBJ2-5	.	TGCGCCAGCAGCTTGGCTGCGGGGCCTGGAGGAGAGACCCAGTACTTC	CASSLAAGPGGETQYF
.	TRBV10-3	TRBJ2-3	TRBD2	TGTGCCATCAGTGAGGGGTCTAGCGGGAGCTCAGATACGCAGTATTTT	CAISEGSSGSSDTQYF
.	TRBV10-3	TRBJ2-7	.	TGTGCCATCAGTGAGGCTATAGCGAGGGATGAGCAGTACTTC	CAISEAIARDEQYF
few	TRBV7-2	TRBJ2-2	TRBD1	TGTGCCAGCAGCGTACACAGGGGGAACACCGGGGAGCTGTTTTTT	CASSVHRGNTGELFF
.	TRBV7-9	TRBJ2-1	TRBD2	TGTGCCAGCAGCCTACTAGCGTGGGGCTCCTACAATGAGCAGTTCTTC	CASSLLAWGSYNEQFF
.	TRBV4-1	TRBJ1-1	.	TGCGCCAGCAGAGGGGTCGCGGTGGGCACTGAAGCTTTCTTT	CASRGVAVGTEAFF
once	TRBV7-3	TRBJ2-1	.	TGTGCCAGCAGCGCTGCCCGGTCAAGCTACAATGAGCAGTTCTTC	CASSAARSSYNEQFF
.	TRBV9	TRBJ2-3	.	TGTGCCAGCAGCGTGACCCCAGGAGGCGCAACAGATACGCAGTATTTT	CASSVTPGGATDTQYF
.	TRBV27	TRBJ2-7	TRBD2	TGTGCCAGCAGGAATAGCGGGAGGGGCAACGAGCAGTACTTC	CASRNSGRGNEQYF
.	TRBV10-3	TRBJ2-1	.	TGTGCCATCAGTGAGAGAACTGATGAGCAGTTCTTC	CAISERTDEQFF
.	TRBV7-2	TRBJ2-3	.	TGTGCCAGCAGAGCAACCACAGATACGCAGTATTTT	CASRATTDTQYF
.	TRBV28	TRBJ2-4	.	TGTGCCAGCAGATCCCAAGCGGGAAACATTCAGTACTTC	CASRSQAGNIQYF
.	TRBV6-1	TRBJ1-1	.	TGTGCCAGCAGTGAAGCGCGCATGAACACTGAAGCTTTCTTT	CASSEARMNTEAFF
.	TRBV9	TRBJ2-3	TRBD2	TGTGCCAGCAGCGACCCCCCGGGATCGAGCGGGAGGCCCGCAGATACGCAGTATTTT	CASSDPPGSSGRPADTQYF
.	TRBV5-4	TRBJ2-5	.	TGTGCCAGCAGCTTGCCCGATAGCCGGGAGACCCAGTACTTC	CASSLPDSRETQYF
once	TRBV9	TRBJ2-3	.	TGTGCCAGCAGCGTAGAGGGAGACCCCACAGATACGCAGTATTTT	CASSVEGDPTDTQYF
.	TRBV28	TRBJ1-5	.	TGTGCCAGCAGTTTACCGGGACTCCCGGGGTTTCAGCCCCAGCATTTT	CASSLPGLPGFQPQHF
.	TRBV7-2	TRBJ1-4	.	TGTGCCAGCAGCTGGGGGGGGACGGTGCCTAATGAAAAACTGTTTTTT	CASSWGGTVPNEKLFF
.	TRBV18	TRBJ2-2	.	TGTGCCAGCTCAGTCCCAGAACAGGGACCCGGGGAGCTGTTTTTT	CASSVPEQGPGELFF
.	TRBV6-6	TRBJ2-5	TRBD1	TGTGCCAGCCACACGGGACAGGGCTCTCAAGAGACCCAGTACTTC	CASHTGQGSQETQYF
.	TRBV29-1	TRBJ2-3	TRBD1	TGCAGCGCTGGGACAGAGAGAGGCACAGATACGCAGTATTTT	CSAGTERGTDTQYF
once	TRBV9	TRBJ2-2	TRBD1	TGTGCCAGCAGCGGGGACAGTCTTAACACCGGGGAGCTGTTTTTT	CASSGDSLNTGELFF
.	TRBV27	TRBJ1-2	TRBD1	TGTGCCAGCAGCATGGGACAGGGGGCTTCAGTCTATGGCTACACCTTC	CASSMGQGASVYGYTF
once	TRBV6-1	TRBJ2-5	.	TGTGCCAGCAGTGAAGGGGCAGGTCCTCTTCAAGAGACCCAGTACTTC	CASSEGAGPLQETQYF
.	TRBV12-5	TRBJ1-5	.	TGTGCTAGTGGTTTGTCGGGGGATAGCAATCAGCCCCAGCATTTT	CASGLSGDSNQPQHF
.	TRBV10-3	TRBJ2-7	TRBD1	TGTGCCATCAGTGAGTCGAACCCCGGACAGGCGGTGGACGAGCAGTACTTC	CAISESNPGQAVDEQYF
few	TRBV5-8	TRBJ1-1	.	TGTGCCAGCAGCTTGGTCAGGGGGAACACTGAAGCTTTCTTT	CASSLVRGNTEAFF
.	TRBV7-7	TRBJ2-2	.	TGTGCTAGCAGCTTCAGTTTTGGAGCGGAATCCGGGGAGCTGTTTTTT	CASSFSFGAESGELFF
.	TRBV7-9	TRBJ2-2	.	TGTGCCAGCAGCTTCCAGTTCAACACCGGGGAGCTGTTTTTT	CASSFQFNTGELFF
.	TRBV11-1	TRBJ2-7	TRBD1	TGTGCCAGCATGTCGAGGGGACAGGGAAACTACGAGCAGTACTTC	CASMSRGQGNYEQYF
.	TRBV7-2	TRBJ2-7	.	TGTGCCAGCAGCTCCGGGACACCGTCTCGAGAGCAGTACTTC	CASSSGTPSREQYF
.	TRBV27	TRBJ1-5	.	TGTGCCAGCAGTTTAGGGCCCAATCAGCCCCAGCATTTT	CASSLGPNQPQHF
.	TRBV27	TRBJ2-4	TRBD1	TGTGCCAGCAGGCCTACAGGGGCTAAAAACATTCAGTACTTC	CASRPTGAKNIQYF
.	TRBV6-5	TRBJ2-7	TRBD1	TGTGCCAGCAGTTCTTTCCGGGGGACAGGGACCTCCGAGCAGTACTTC	CASSSFRGTGTSEQYF
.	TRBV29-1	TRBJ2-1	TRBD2	TGCAGCGTTCGCGGGAGGGGCGGTGAGCAGTTCTTC	CSVRGRGGEQFF
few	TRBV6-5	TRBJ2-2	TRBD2	TGTGCCAGCAGTTACTCGCAGCGGGAGGTAGCCGGGGAGCTGTTTTTT	CASSYSQREVAGELFF
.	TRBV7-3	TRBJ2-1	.	TGTGCCAGCAGCTTAACCCCGGAGAGCTCCTACAATGAGCAGTTCTTC	CASSLTPESSYNEQFF
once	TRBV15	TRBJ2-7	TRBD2	TGTGCCACCAGCAGAGGGGGAGGGGAAGCCTACGAGCAGTACTTC	CATSRGGGEAYEQYF
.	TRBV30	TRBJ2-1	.	TGTGCCTGGAGAGCACCCTCAATAGCGGCTGAGCAGTTCTTC	CAWRAPSIAAEQFF
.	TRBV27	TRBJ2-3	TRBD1	TGTGCCAGCAGTTTGGGTGGGGACAGGTGGGGCGATACGCAGTATTTT	CASSLGGDRWGDTQYF
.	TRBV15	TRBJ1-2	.	TGTGCCACCAGCAGAGATCCCCGCGCTAACTATGGCTACACCTTC	CATSRDPRANYGYTF
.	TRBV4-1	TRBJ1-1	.	TGCGCCAGCAAGTCCACCTACCGGGGGAGCGACACTGAAGCTTTCTTT	CASKSTYRGSDTEAFF
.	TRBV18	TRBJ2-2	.	TGTGCCAGCTCACCGCCGAGTCAGAACACCGGGGAGCTGTTTTTT	CASSPPSQNTGELFF
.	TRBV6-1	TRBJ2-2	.	TGTGCCAGCAGCACAGGGCAGACCACCGGGGAGCTGTTTTTT	CASSTGQTTGELFF
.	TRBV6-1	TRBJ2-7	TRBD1	TGTGCCAGCAGCCTAAACAGGGGTCAAGAGCAGTACTTC	CASSLNRGQEQYF
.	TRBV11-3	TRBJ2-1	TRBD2	TGTGCCAGCAGCTTAGATGGCAGCACTAGCGGCGCCCTCAATGAGCAGTTCTTC	CASSLDGSTSGALNEQFF
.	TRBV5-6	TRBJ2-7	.	TGTGCCAGCAGCTCCCAGGGATACGAGCAGTACTTC	CASSSQGYEQYF
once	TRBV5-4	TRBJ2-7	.	TGTGCCAGCAGCTTGGGGCAGGGCTCCTACGAGCAGTACTTC	CASSLGQGSYEQYF
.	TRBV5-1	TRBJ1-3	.	TGCGCCAGCAGCTTGGCGGGGGCTGGAAACACCATATATTTT	CASSLAGAGNTIYF
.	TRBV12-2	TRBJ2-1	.	TGTGCAAGTCGCCCCCGGACTAGCGGGAAAGACAATGAGCAGTTCTTC	CASRPRTSGKDNEQFF
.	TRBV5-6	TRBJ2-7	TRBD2	TGTGCCAGCAGCGCGCACCAACTAGCGGGAGTGACCTACGAGCAGTACTTC	CASSAHQLAGVTYEQYF
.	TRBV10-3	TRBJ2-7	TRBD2	TGTGCCATCAATGGACTAGCGGGAGGCGAGCAGTACTTC	CAINGLAGGEQYF
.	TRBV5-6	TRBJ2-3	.	TGTGCCAGCAGCTCCGAAGACTCCCCTCTCACAGATACGCAGTATTTT	CASSSEDSPLTDTQYF
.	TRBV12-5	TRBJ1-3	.	TGTGCTAGTGGTTTGGATACAGGGAACCTCCTGGGAAGGTCTGGAAACACCATATATTTT	CASGLDTGNLLGRSGNTIYF
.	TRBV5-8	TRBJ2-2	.	TGTGCCAGCAGCGCTACAGGGTGGACTAGGGAGACCGGGGAGCTGTTTTTT	CASSATGWTRETGELFF
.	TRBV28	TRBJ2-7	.	TGTGCCAGCAGTTTGAGGTACGAGCAGTACTTC	CASSLRYEQYF
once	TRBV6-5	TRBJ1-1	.	TGTGCCAGCAGTTACCTAGGGGGGAACACTGAAGCTTTCTTT	CASSYLGGNTEAFF
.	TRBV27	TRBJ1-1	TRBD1	TGTGCCAGTACAGGGGCTCTCAACACTGAAGCTTTCTTT	CASTGALNTEAFF
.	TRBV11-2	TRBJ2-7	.	TGTGCCAGCAGCTTCGGCACAGGTCCCTACGAGCAGTACTTC	CASSFGTGPYEQYF